The rows below give T cell receptor beta chains drawn from one sample of a study of T cell responses to AZD1222 COVID-19 vaccine. The protocol was immunoSEQ multiplex PCR, while the TCRdb copy is restricted to in-frame clones and leaves out a portion. The sample has about 150,000 clones, 80% to 95% seen once; the top ten hold roughly 2.2%. Material: peripheral blood, obtained on day 0 of AZD1222 vaccination. These receptors originate from an adult in good health. Both conserved end residues are part of each CDR3. Each record gives: D gene, J gene, clone size, V gene, CDR3 protein, CDR3 DNA. A D gene is named only where the DNA matches it firmly. Not all rows give a size; the values are once, few, many and, for expanded clones, a class.

NA	TRBJ2-7	NA	TRBV18	CASFLIAGEQYF	TGTGCCAGCTTCCTCATCGCGGGCGAGCAGTACTTC
NA	TRBJ1-5	NA	TRBV19	CASSLGTGRSNQPQHF	TGTGCCAGTAGTTTGGGAACAGGACGAAGCAATCAGCCCCAGCATTTT
TRBD1	TRBJ1-3	once	TRBV5-3	CARSYGQAEGNTIYF	TGTGCCAGAAGCTACGGACAGGCTGAGGGAAACACCATATATTTT
TRBD2	TRBJ2-1	NA	TRBV11-2	CASSLGLAGHNEQFF	TGTGCCAGCAGCTTGGGACTAGCGGGCCACAATGAGCAGTTCTTC
NA	TRBJ2-5	once	TRBV6-5	CASSLALETQYF	TGTGCCAGCAGTCTAGCACTGGAGACCCAGTACTTC
NA	TRBJ1-5	NA	TRBV11-2	CASSLAGVTQPQHF	TGTGCCAGCAGCTTAGCCGGGGTGACTCAGCCCCAGCATTTT
NA	TRBJ2-7	NA	TRBV11-2	CASSPGGGQVSYEQYF	TGTGCCAGCAGCCCGGGGGGAGGACAGGTCTCCTACGAGCAGTACTTC
NA	TRBJ1-2	NA	TRBV18	CASSPFDTSYSSHYGYTF	TGTGCCAGCTCACCATTCGACACTAGCTATTCGTCTCACTATGGCTACACCTTC
TRBD1	TRBJ1-3	NA	TRBV18	CASSPATGTSGNTIYF	TGTGCCAGCTCACCCGCGACAGGGACCTCTGGAAACACCATATATTTT
NA	TRBJ1-1	NA	TRBV9	CASSVGSGRKNTEAFF	TGTGCCAGCAGCGTAGGGTCAGGGAGGAAGAACACTGAAGCTTTCTTT
TRBD1	TRBJ1-6	NA	TRBV2	CASSASDRGGSPLHF	TGTGCCAGCAGCGCCTCGGACAGGGGAGGTTCACCCCTCCACTTT
NA	TRBJ2-1	once	TRBV18	CASHPGTSRNEEQFF	TGTGCCAGCCACCCCGGAACTAGCCGGAACGAGGAGCAGTTCTTC
NA	TRBJ1-2	once	TRBV10-3	CAISEWGAQTNYGYTF	TGTGCCATCAGTGAGTGGGGGGCCCAGACTAACTATGGCTACACCTTC
NA	TRBJ1-2	NA	TRBV30	CAWSRTYRGYGYTF	TGTGCCTGGAGTAGGACATACCGGGGCTATGGCTACACCTTC
NA	TRBJ2-7	NA	TRBV6-5	CASSYSTQVTNEQYF	TGTGCCAGCAGTTACTCGACACAGGTAACTAACGAGCAGTACTTC
TRBD1	TRBJ1-1	NA	TRBV2	CATSGTVRTEAFF	TGTGCCACCTCCGGGACAGTAAGGACTGAAGCTTTCTTT
TRBD1	TRBJ1-6	NA	TRBV7-2	CASSFHATGANSPLHF	TGTGCCAGCAGCTTTCACGCCACAGGGGCTAATTCACCCCTCCACTTT
NA	TRBJ1-1	NA	TRBV5-6	CASSLGTQEAFF	TGTGCCAGCAGCTTAGGGACCCAGGAAGCTTTCTTT
NA	TRBJ1-2	NA	TRBV30	CAWRDPGFGGYTF	TGTGCCTGGAGAGACCCGGGGTTCGGGGGCTACACCTTC
NA	TRBJ2-5	NA	TRBV7-2	CASSLVFAGAVETQYF	TGTGCCAGCAGCTTAGTCTTTGCGGGGGCGGTGGAGACCCAGTACTTC
TRBD2	TRBJ2-7	NA	TRBV7-3	CASSPEGSGGFYEQYF	TGTGCCAGCAGCCCCGAAGGTAGCGGGGGTTTCTACGAGCAGTACTTC
NA	TRBJ1-1	NA	TRBV6-5	CASSYLEGPGFTEAFF	TGTGCCAGCAGTTACCTCGAGGGGCCGGGGTTTACTGAAGCTTTCTTT
TRBD2	TRBJ2-1	NA	TRBV2	CASSGLAGSVGEQFF	TGTGCCAGCAGTGGACTAGCGGGATCAGTCGGTGAGCAGTTCTTC
NA	TRBJ1-1	NA	TRBV5-8	CASGPRKAFF	TGTGCCAGCGGCCCGAGGAAAGCTTTCTTT
NA	TRBJ1-6	NA	TRBV21-1	CASSPWDRNSPLHF	TGTGCCAGCAGCCCTTGGGACAGGAATTCACCCCTCCACTTT
TRBD1	TRBJ1-3	NA	TRBV10-3	CAIQGALGNTIYF	TGTGCCATCCAGGGGGCTCTTGGAAACACCATATATTTT
NA	TRBJ2-5	NA	TRBV7-9	CASSLGVTQYF	TGTGCCAGCAGCTTGGGGGTGACCCAGTACTTC
NA	TRBJ2-5	NA	TRBV14	CASSQGLLGETQYF	TGTGCCAGCAGCCAAGGGCTCCTTGGCGAGACCCAGTACTTC
NA	TRBJ2-3	NA	TRBV11-3	CASSSSLGRTDTQYF	TGTGCCAGCAGCTCATCTCTGGGCCGCACAGATACGCAGTATTTT
NA	TRBJ1-4	NA	TRBV6-5	CASSFLLANEKLFF	TGTGCCAGCAGTTTTCTTTTAGCTAATGAAAAACTGTTTTTT
NA	TRBJ1-5	once	TRBV18	CASSPTGTNSNQPQHF	TGTGCCAGCTCGCCTACCGGGACAAATAGCAATCAGCCCCAGCATTTT
NA	TRBJ2-5	NA	TRBV6-5	CASSYWSGQETQYF	TGTGCCAGCAGTTACTGGTCCGGACAAGAGACCCAGTACTTC
NA	TRBJ1-6	NA	TRBV13	CASSPGHYNSPLHF	TGTGCCAGCAGCCCGGGACACTATAATTCACCCCTCCACTTT
NA	TRBJ1-2	NA	TRBV4-3	CASSQDPQTSSGYTF	TGCGCCAGCAGCCAAGATCCGCAGACCTCTAGTGGCTACACCTTC
TRBD1	TRBJ1-5	NA	TRBV3-1/TRBV3-2	CASSQEQGGLDSNQPQHF	TGTGCCAGCAGCCAAGAACAGGGGGGACTTGATAGCAATCAGCCCCAGCATTTT
NA	TRBJ2-3	NA	TRBV4-1	CASSQRPGDLTDTQYF	TGCGCCAGCAGCCAGCGGCCCGGGGACCTCACAGATACGCAGTATTTT
TRBD1	TRBJ2-7	NA	TRBV5-1	CASSIGQGGEQYF	TGCGCCAGCAGCATAGGACAGGGCGGCGAGCAGTACTTC
NA	TRBJ1-6	NA	TRBV5-1	CASSLGDSPLHF	TGCGCCAGCAGCTTGGGGGATTCACCCCTCCACTTT
NA	TRBJ2-4	NA	TRBV9	CASSPGWGLENIQYF	TGTGCCAGCAGCCCTGGGTGGGGACTGGAAAACATTCAGTACTTC
NA	TRBJ1-2	NA	TRBV19	CASSIGLGSGSGYTF	TGTGCCAGTAGTATAGGTCTAGGGTCGGGCAGTGGCTACACCTTC
TRBD1	TRBJ1-5	NA	TRBV6-5	CASSRTGVWQPQHF	TGTGCCAGCAGTAGGACAGGGGTCTGGCAGCCCCAGCATTTT
TRBD1	TRBJ1-6	NA	TRBV9	CASSAGTVNSPLHF	TGTGCCAGCAGCGCCGGGACAGTTAATTCACCCCTCCACTTT
TRBD1	TRBJ1-1	NA	TRBV27	CASSLTGRIGTEAFF	TGTGCCAGCAGTTTGACAGGGAGGATAGGCACTGAAGCTTTCTTT
NA	TRBJ1-6	NA	TRBV6-6	CAAAGFNSPLHF	TGTGCCGCGGCGGGGTTTAATTCACCCCTCCACTTT
NA	TRBJ1-5	NA	TRBV19	CASSIEQINQPQHF	TGTGCCAGTAGTATAGAGCAAATCAATCAGCCCCAGCATTTT
TRBD1	TRBJ1-2	NA	TRBV30	CAWVPGGLYGYTF	TGTGCCTGGGTACCAGGGGGCCTCTATGGCTACACCTTC
TRBD1	TRBJ1-4	NA	TRBV6-6	CASSYSPGTGAEKLFF	TGTGCCAGCAGTTACTCACCCGGGACAGGGGCCGAAAAACTGTTTTTT
NA	TRBJ1-1	NA	TRBV6-5	CASRPLTNTEAFF	TGTGCCAGCAGACCGCTAACGAACACTGAAGCTTTCTTT
TRBD1	TRBJ2-7	NA	TRBV5-4	CASSRQGAGEQYF	TGTGCCAGCAGTCGACAGGGGGCCGGCGAGCAGTACTTC
NA	TRBJ2-2	NA	TRBV21-1	CASSKARNTGELFF	TGTGCCAGCAGCAAAGCTAGGAACACCGGGGAGCTGTTTTTT
NA	TRBJ2-1	NA	TRBV6-5	CASSKTSTNEQFF	TGTGCCAGCAGTAAGACTAGTACCAATGAGCAGTTCTTC
TRBD2	TRBJ2-1	NA	TRBV6-4	CASSRGTSGNDEQFF	TGTGCCAGCAGTCGCGGGACTAGCGGAAACGATGAGCAGTTCTTC